These T cell receptor beta chains were read from a single sample in a study of cytomegalovirus exposure and HLA in healthy donors. Assay used: immunoSEQ multiplex PCR; TCRdb lists only in-frame clones, some missing. Altogether roughly 250,000 clones are present, about four fifths being singletons, with the ten largest covering more than 0.3%. Sequencing was done on a sample of PBMCs. These receptors came from a girl aged 2 to 9 in good health and CMV-seronegative. CDR3s include the opening cysteine and the closing phenylalanine or tryptophan. Each record gives: clone size, V gene, J gene, D gene, CDR3 DNA, CDR3 protein. D genes are given only for firm matches. Rows give clone size only sometimes, using once, few, many, or a class for an expanded clone.

clone_size: -
v_call: TRBV2
j_call: TRBJ1-4
d_call: TRBD1
cdr3_nt: TGTGCCAGCAGTGAAACCGGGACAGTCGGCGAAAAACTGTTTTTT
cdr3_aa: CASSETGTVGEKLFF

clone_size: once
v_call: TRBV2
j_call: TRBJ2-5
d_call: TRBD2
cdr3_nt: TGTGCCAGCAGTGTGGCCAGGGACTATGAGACCCAGTACTTC
cdr3_aa: CASSVARDYETQYF

clone_size: once
v_call: TRBV7-9
j_call: TRBJ1-2
d_call: TRBD1
cdr3_nt: TGTGCCAGCAGCTCCCCCCCAGGGGGAGGCAACTATGGCTACACCTTC
cdr3_aa: CASSSPPGGGNYGYTF

clone_size: few
v_call: TRBV5-4
j_call: TRBJ2-5
d_call: TRBD2
cdr3_nt: TGTGCCAGCAGCTTGGGAGGGGCGGGAGGGCCCGGGGAGACCCAGTACTTC
cdr3_aa: CASSLGGAGGPGETQYF

clone_size: -
v_call: TRBV27
j_call: TRBJ1-2
d_call: TRBD1
cdr3_nt: TGTGCCAGCAGTTCCAGACCCTACAGGGGGCTGAGCTACACCTTC
cdr3_aa: CASSSRPYRGLSYTF

clone_size: once
v_call: TRBV9
j_call: TRBJ2-3
d_call: TRBD2
cdr3_nt: TGTGCCAGCAGCGTGACTAGCGGGAGAACAGATACGCAGTATTTT
cdr3_aa: CASSVTSGRTDTQYF

clone_size: -
v_call: TRBV19
j_call: TRBJ2-1
d_call: TRBD2
cdr3_nt: TGTGCCAGTAGTATAGGACTAGCTGACCCGCAGTTCTTC
cdr3_aa: CASSIGLADPQFF

clone_size: -
v_call: TRBV29-1
j_call: TRBJ2-3
d_call: -
cdr3_nt: TGCAGCGTTGATGGGTGGAGCGGTGCGGGGGATACGCAGTATTTT
cdr3_aa: CSVDGWSGAGDTQYF

clone_size: once
v_call: TRBV11-2
j_call: TRBJ2-2
d_call: TRBD2
cdr3_nt: TGTGCCAGCAGCCCTAGCGGGGGGAGGGGCACCGGGGAGCTGTTTTTT
cdr3_aa: CASSPSGGRGTGELFF

clone_size: few
v_call: TRBV6-1
j_call: TRBJ2-7
d_call: -
cdr3_nt: TGTGCCAGCAGTGCTGGGACTTTTGCCTACGAGCAGTACTTC
cdr3_aa: CASSAGTFAYEQYF

clone_size: -
v_call: TRBV13
j_call: TRBJ2-3
d_call: -
cdr3_nt: TGTGCCAGCAGCGAACAGGGTTGGTACTGGACAGATACGCAGTATTTT
cdr3_aa: CASSEQGWYWTDTQYF

clone_size: few
v_call: TRBV28
j_call: TRBJ1-2
d_call: TRBD1
cdr3_nt: TGTGCCAGCAGCCTGACAGGGGCAAACTATGGCTACACCTTC
cdr3_aa: CASSLTGANYGYTF